This T cell receptor (beta chain) emerged from a study of T cells after yellow fever vaccination. Across the study: It was SMART-Seq v4 Ultra Low Input that prepared the fractions with low cell numbers.

The CDR3 extends over 16 amino acids. Trimming cost V 1 base and J 3 bases, with 15 bases left between them. Per the germline V gene, CDR1 is LGHNA and CDR2 is YNFKEQ. Generation of TCR cDNA used 5'RACE template switching (which added a universal primer site and UMIs). Each CDR3 protein is one row after TCRdb ran MiXCR on the 5' RACE reads. The table lists 340,000 or so distinct CDR3 sequences, around 12% of them singletons. The sample consisted of CD4+ T cells sorted from PBMCs, taken 15 days after the yellow fever booster vaccination. The source of this sequence is a man aged 18 to 29 who received the YFV17D yellow fever vaccine. V is TRBV4-2 and J is TRBJ1-1; no reliable D call. The CDR3 bases are TGTGCCAGCAGCCAAGTACTCAACTCATGGGACACTGAAGCTTTCTTT. Residues: CASSQVLNSWDTEAFF.